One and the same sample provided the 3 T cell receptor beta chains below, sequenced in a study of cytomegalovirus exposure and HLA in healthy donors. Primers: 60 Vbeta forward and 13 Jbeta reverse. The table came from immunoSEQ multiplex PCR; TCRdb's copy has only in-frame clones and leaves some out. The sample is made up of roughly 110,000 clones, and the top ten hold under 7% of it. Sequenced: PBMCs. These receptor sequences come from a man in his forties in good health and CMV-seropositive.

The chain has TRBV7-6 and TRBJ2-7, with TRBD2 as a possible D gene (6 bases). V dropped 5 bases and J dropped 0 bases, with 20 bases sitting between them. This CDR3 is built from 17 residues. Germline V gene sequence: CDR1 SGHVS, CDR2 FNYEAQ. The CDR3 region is CASSPSVDTEGSYEQYF. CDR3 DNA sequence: TGTGCCAGCAGCCCAAGTGTTGATACGGAGGGCTCCTACGAGCAGTACTTC. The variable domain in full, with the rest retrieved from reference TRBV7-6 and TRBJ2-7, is GAGVSQSPRYKVTKRGQDVALRCDPISGHVSLYWYRQALGQGPEFLTYFNYEAQQDKSGLPNDRFSAERPEGSISTLTIQRTEQRDSAMYRCASSPSVDTEGSYEQYFGPGTRLTVT.

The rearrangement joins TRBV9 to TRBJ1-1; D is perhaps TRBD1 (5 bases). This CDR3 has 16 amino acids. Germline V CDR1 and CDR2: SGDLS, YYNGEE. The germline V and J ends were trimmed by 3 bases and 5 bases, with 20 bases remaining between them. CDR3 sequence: CASSAGGGRLGTEAFF. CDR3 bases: TGTGCCAGCAGCGCCGGGGGAGGCAGGTTGGGAACTGAAGCTTTCTTT.

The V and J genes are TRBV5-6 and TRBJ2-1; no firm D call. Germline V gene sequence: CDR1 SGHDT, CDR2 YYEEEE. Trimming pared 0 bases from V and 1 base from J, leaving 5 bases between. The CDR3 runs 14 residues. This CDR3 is CASSLGQSYNEQFF. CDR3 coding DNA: TGTGCCAGCAGCTTGGGCCAGTCCTACAATGAGCAGTTCTTC. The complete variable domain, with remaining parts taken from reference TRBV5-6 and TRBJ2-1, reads DAGVTQSPTHLIKTRGQQVTLRCSPKSGHDTVSWYQQALGQGPQFIFQYYEEEERQRGNFPDRFSGHQFPNYSSELNVNALLLGDSALYLCASSLGQSYNEQFFGPGTRLTVL.